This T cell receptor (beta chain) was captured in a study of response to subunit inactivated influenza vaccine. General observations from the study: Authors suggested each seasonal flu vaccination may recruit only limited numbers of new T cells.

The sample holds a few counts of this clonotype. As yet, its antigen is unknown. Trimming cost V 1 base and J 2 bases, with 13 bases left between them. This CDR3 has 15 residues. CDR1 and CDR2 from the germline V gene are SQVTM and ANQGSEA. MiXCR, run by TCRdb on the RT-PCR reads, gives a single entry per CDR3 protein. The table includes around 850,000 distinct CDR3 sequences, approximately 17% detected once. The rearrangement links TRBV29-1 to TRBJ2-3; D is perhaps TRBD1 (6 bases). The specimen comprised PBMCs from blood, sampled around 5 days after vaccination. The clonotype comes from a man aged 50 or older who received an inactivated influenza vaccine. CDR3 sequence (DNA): TGCAGCGTTGAAGGGGGGCCCTATTCCACAGATACGCAGTATTTT. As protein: CSVEGGPYSTDTQYF.